Described below is a single TCR beta chain sequence and its context. Its cognate antigen is unknown. The source of the sample is a study of T cells expressing NK-cell markers. Study in general: Eight donors were sequenced, seven testing HCMV-seropositive and one testing seronegative. General observations from the study: In several donors, dominant clonotypes made up roughly 25-60.1% of CD3+CD56-NKG2C+ cells. About six donors showed dominant NKG2C+ clonotypes comprising roughly 1.0-7.0% of their CD8+ T cells.

TCRdb reprocessed the 5' RACE reads, keeping one entry per CDR3 protein, no DNA. This table lists almost 450,000 distinct CDR3 sequences. Material: blood T cells: a sorted CD56 or NKG2C T cell subset, CD4+ or CD8+ T cells, or bulk PBMC T cells (not recorded which). The clonotype was recovered from a woman aged 18 to 75 in good health.

CDR3 loop: CASSPSYNEQFF. This chain joins TRBV5-1 and TRBJ2-1. The CDR3 is 12 residues long. Germline CDR1 is SGHRS and CDR2 is YFSETQ.